Here is one T cell receptor (beta chain) with its context. The target antigen is unknown. The data were taken from a study of T cell repertoires in urothelial bladder cancer. Study in general: Three lesions each were cT0, cTa, cT1, and cT2 or greater.

Regarding the study as a whole: A single clone reached roughly 2.2% in benign versus up to roughly 15% in carcinoma. Median T cells were 5,569 in carcinoma and approximately 25,000 in benign specimens.

Using immunoSEQ multiplex PCR, the repertoire was profiled, and TCRdb retains in-frame clones only, with some absent. The repertoire includes almost 9,000 clones, around 58% of them detected once, and about 32% sits in the top ten. The germline gives CDR1 SGHRS, CDR2 YFSETQ. The V and J ends lost 0 bases and 4 bases respectively, with 10 bases between them. The CDR3 is made up of 14 amino acids. The gene calls are TRBV5-1 and TRBJ1-1; D perhaps matches TRBD1 (5 bases). The clonotype was recovered from a human donor with urothelial carcinoma. Material: tumor-infiltrating cells from bladder cancer. The CDR3 here is CASSLEGRGTEAFF. The CDR3 region has the DNA TGCGCCAGCAGCTTGGAAGGGAGGGGCACTGAAGCTTTCTTT. Full variable domain (outside the CDR3, taken from reference TRBV5-1 and TRBJ1-1): KAGVTQTPRYLIKTRGQQVTLSCSPISGHRSVSWYQQTPGQGLQFLFEYFSETQRNKGNFPGRFSGRQFSNSRSEMNVSTLELGDSALYLCASSLEGRGTEAFFGQGTRLTVV.